This TCR beta chain was identified during a study of T cell responses to AZD1222 COVID-19 vaccine. This clone was seen a single time. Profiled with immunoSEQ multiplex PCR; TCRdb holds only in-frame clones, not every one. The data hold some 110,000 clones, with approximately 88% observed a single time. Sequencing used peripheral blood, obtained on day 0 of AZD1222 vaccination. The sequence was collected from an adult in good health.

Here the CDR3 DNA reads TGTGCCAGCAGTTTTTTACAGGCGTCCCACGAGCAGTACTTC. Its translation is CASSFLQASHEQYF. The J gene is TRBJ2-7, the V gene TRBV28; possible D gene TRBD1, 5 bases. CDR3 length equals 14 residues. Germline CDR1 is MDHEN and CDR2 is SYDVKM. V lost 3 bases and J lost 5, with 14 bases in between.